This entry describes one T cell receptor beta chain. This receptor's antigen is unknown. Nothing much larger sits one base from this clone, and base qualities are not available. The library was built by means of the immunoSEQ multiplex PCR assay. A mixture of 60 forward primers for TCR Vbeta segments and 13 reverse primers for TCR Jbeta segments was used in the multiplex PCR. The CDR3 region of rearranged TCR beta genes was amplified from genomic DNA by a multiplex PCR assay. Amplified TCR beta libraries were sequenced as 87-base-pair reads on the Illumina HiSeq System. In the original analysis: Across the 640 or so repertoires, a later analysis counted some 81 million unique TCR beta chains, about 10 million of which were shared by at least two donors. Raw reads were error-corrected and collapsed into unique sequences with a nearest-neighbor algorithm that merged closely related sequences to remove PCR and sequencing errors. CDR3 sequences were aligned to IMGT reference sequences to assign V, D and J gene segments. For a sequence to be retained, at least a six-nucleotide match to both a V gene segment and a J gene segment was required. Rearrangements were called productive when the CDR3 lacked stop codons and stayed in frame with V and J; all others were non-productive. CDR3 was defined according to IMGT convention as the region running from the second conserved V-encoded cysteine to the conserved J-encoded phenylalanine. Sequences without an unambiguous match to a single V gene segment were excluded from the earlier analysis of several hundred of the donors. An earlier analysis of some 610 of the donors called V segments functional above 56.7% productive rearrangements and segregating when the between-donor standard deviation exceeded 5%. A statistical classification framework was built for diagnosing cytomegalovirus status from the catalog of TCR beta chain sequences. In a later analysis, V and J genes were assigned by comparing TCR nucleotide sequences against IMGT/GENE-DB human TR gene sequences. Using the TCRdist pipeline, a later analysis assigned CDR3 sequences along with most-parsimonious VDJ recombination scenarios. In a later analysis, every TCR beta chain was defined by the combination of its CDR3 amino acid sequence and its V-gene family, and reads without a unique V-gene family were dropped. As a way to deal with suspected cross-contamination and a sequencing artifact, a later analysis dropped hundreds of nucleotide sequences that were highly shared and had low generation probability. A later analysis calculated a clonal expansion index for each public chain from normalized within-repertoire ranks of inferred template counts. A later analysis computed generation probabilities with a VDJ recombination model fitted to out-of-frame rearrangements, and checked the results against IGoR. A later analysis scored TCR-TCR, TCR-HLA and TCR-CMV co-occurrence with hypergeometric tests, applying a repertoire-size bias correction to TCR pairs. A later analysis estimated false discovery rates by permuting HLA or CMV assignments 20 times. In a later analysis, co-occurring TCRs were grouped using DBSCAN, with TCRdist sequence similarity added in when clustering inside HLA-allele-positive subsets. Co-occurrence clustering excluded repertoires with fewer than 30,000 or more than 120,000 public chains, plus five with anomalous nucleotide sharing. TCRdb holds this immuneACCESS table with in-frame rearrangements only. Some clones are missing; in checked studies, unresolved V genes explain under half, and the rest has no known cause. Clone size and V and J calls were adopted from that table, with D and trimming inferred from the DNA. For this sample there are under 250,000 clones; around four fifths appear just once. Roughly 2.5% of the sample goes to the ten largest clones.

This entry is derived from a study of cytomegalovirus exposure and HLA in healthy donors (dated by TCRdb to about 2017). Some background on the complete study: According to an earlier analysis of several hundred of the donors, about 179 million T cells yielded some 110 million unique TCR beta sequences and roughly 280 Gb of sequence data. Of the roughly 390 genotyped donors, 75% to 85% were placed in the genetic ancestry cluster associated with self-reported Caucasian donors. Donor age, sex, ethnicity and CMV serostatus were compiled together with the repertoire data. Roughly 5 DR-DQ haplotypes were handled as single units for association and clustering because linkage in the cohort was strong. Across 300 to 500 genotyped donors of the cohort, an average of roughly 250,000 unique TCR beta nucleotide sequences per donor were sequenced, and approximately 17% of those sequences were non-productive. Genome-wide SNP genotypes for about three fifths of the roughly 670 donors were used in a later genetic analysis, which treated that subset as a discovery cohort. A later analysis re-analyzed previously published TCR beta repertoires from hundreds of donors and added high-resolution HLA genotyping to study TCR occurrence patterns. High-throughput TCR immunosequencing, statistical association of individual TCRs with disease status, and machine learning were combined to predict cytomegalovirus infection status. The number of typed donors differed by locus: about 620-640 for A, B, C, DRB1 and DQB1; approximately 520 for DQA1; 606 for DPA1; and 400 to 480 for DPB1. HLA typing included class I and class II loci at four-digit resolution. The aim of the study was to test whether cataloging public T cell receptors could identify signatures of past pathogen exposure. In the later analysis, no new phenotypic data were used to find candidate immune exposures; instead, reliance was placed on TCR beta sequences and their occurrence across donors. Besides the first cohort of some 670 subjects, a separate validation cohort made up of some 110 different subjects was used. All discovery cohort repertoires had been generated on a single sequencing platform. An early release covering about 600 HLA-typed donors comprised approximately 300 gigabases of sequencing data and tens of millions of unique TCR sequences. Using immunosequencing, the study profiled T cell repertoires from around 680 subjects and related those repertoires to cytomegalovirus serostatus. An earlier analysis of 500 to 750 of the donors applied high-throughput TCR beta sequencing to assess whether each TCR beta V gene segment acted as functional or pseudogenic.

The cohort comprised 710 or so healthy bone marrow donors. Cohort members were all nominally healthy when sampled, although unrecorded immune exposures were likely present. The donor tested CMV seronegative and was one of the 352 seronegative cohort members. Each donor provided a peripheral blood sample, and peripheral blood mononuclear cells were used for TCR beta sequencing. Genomic DNA was extracted from the blood cell samples with the Qiagen DNeasy Blood Extraction Kit. CDR1 and CDR2, per the germline V gene, are KGHSH and LQKENI. The V and J ends are trimmed by 3 bases and 0 bases, leaving 12 bases between them. Counted from cysteine to phenylalanine, this CDR3 has 16 amino acids. Only the CDR3 DNA stays, 48 bases, in frame from base 1. General study outcomes and caveats: The study listed 164 TCR beta chains as associated with cytomegalovirus. The classifier was reported to diagnose cytomegalovirus status with high specificity and sensitivity in both the original and validation cohorts. The authors suggested that the approach could potentially be extended to other disease states and immunological phenotypes. According to a later analysis, TCR association rates differed among HLA loci, with DRB1 alleles showing the most associated TCRs and HLA-C alleles showing the fewest. A later analysis found that HLA-associated TCR beta chains were more clonally expanded and had lower generation probabilities than equally common non-associated chains. Only TCR beta chains were sequenced in this cohort, and the absence of alpha or paired-chain data limited detectable features. In a later genetic analysis, a missense DCLRE1C variant was associated with V-gene and J-gene trimming of TCR beta chains, and the association was replicated in an independent cohort. The earlier analysis of 450 to 700 of the donors excluded over 15 rarely observed V segments, including chromosome 9 orphons, because counts were too low. Linkage disequilibrium might explain the correlated functional status among segregating V segments, but an unknown experimental factor could not be ruled out. Across donors, most TCR sequences were observed very rarely, whereas some public TCRs were present in many individuals. A group of highly shared sequence variants was considered likely to be a technical artifact of the sequencing pipeline. A further reported finding was that TCR beta sequences accurately predicted the HLA-A and HLA-B alleles for most subjects in the first cohort. The 87-base-pair reads could not distinguish some IMGT-functional V segments, including TRBV6-2 and TRBV6-3, so those segments were excluded. A later genetic analysis reported fewer N-insertions in productive TCRs among donors in an Asian-associated ancestry cluster than the approximately 700-donor mean. Immune exposure information for the cohort was limited to CMV serostatus. A few of the identified cytomegalovirus-associated TCR beta chains were confirmed in vitro to be specific for cytomegalovirus antigens. A later analysis associated about 17,000 TCR beta sequences with specific HLA alleles at a false discovery rate of 0.05. Because HLA typing was unavailable for some donors at each locus, only the typed subset was used in association tests. The presence/absence analyses assumed that sequencing depth was roughly uniform across donors, and that assumption may not be true. In a later analysis, most CMV-associated TCR beta chains were found to appear HLA-restricted, with HLA associations seemingly driven largely by CMV exposure. In an earlier analysis of some 550 of the donors, most TCR beta V segments were observed in productive rearrangements about 87% or about 30% of the time, broadly matching IMGT annotations. According to a later analysis, parvovirus B19, influenza, CMV and Epstein-Barr virus appeared linked to several top co-occurrence clusters. When HLA alleles, especially DR and DQ, strongly co-occurred, TCR associations were difficult to assign to individual alleles.

Recombination connected TRBV18 to TRBJ1-3; no confident D gene assignment can be made. The receptor comes from a woman between 40 and 50 years old in good health and CMV-seronegative. What was sequenced was PBMCs. The CDR3 protein: CASSPTRPVSGNTIYF. The base sequence is TGTGCCAGCTCACCGACGCGGCCGGTCTCTGGAAACACCATATATTTT.